This T cell receptor beta chain was sequenced during a study of OX40 agonist ivuxolimab in advanced cancers. With regard to the full study: Ivuxolimab was a fully human IgG2 agonistic monoclonal antibody targeting the costimulatory receptor OX40 (CD134). Intravenous ivuxolimab was administered to patients every 2 weeks at six dose levels: 0.01, 0.1, 0.3, 1.5, 3 and 10 mg/kg. Of the approximately 50 patients in dose escalation, about 20 had hepatocellular carcinoma, around 15 had melanoma, 9 had renal cell carcinoma and 9 had head and neck cancer. In the dose-escalation cohort, around four fifths of patients were male, and the mean age was 60 years with a range of about 20 to 79. Patients were allowed to have had prior anti-PD-1, anti-PD-L1 or anti-CTLA-4 therapy, and 30% to 40% of the dose-escalation patients had been treated with checkpoint inhibitors. Partial responses occurred in three dose-escalation patients: two with cutaneous melanoma and one with hepatocellular carcinoma. The purpose of peripheral TCRbeta sequencing was to test whether ivuxolimab changed TCR sequence diversity and led to clonal T-cell expansion. The paper reports the monotherapy dose-escalation portion (N ≈ 50 patients) of the phase I ivuxolimab trial.

V lost 8 bases and J lost 0 bases; the stretch between them is 10 bases long. As encoded in the germline V gene, CDR1 is MNHEY while CDR2 is SVGAGI. The CDR3, from cysteine to phenylalanine, totals 13 residues. Kept here is only the CDR3 DNA, which spans 39 bases and is read in frame from base 1. The trial excluded patients who had a history of autoimmune disease or were on systemic immunosuppression. Peripheral blood for TCR sequencing was drawn from every dose cohort at baseline, at cycle 4 day 1 and at cycle 7 day 1. Samples were obtained from an open-label, multicenter, first-in-human phase I dose-escalation trial of ivuxolimab. The trial enrolled adults with locally advanced or metastatic head and neck squamous cell, hepatocellular, melanoma or renal cell carcinoma. Before TCR sequencing, CD4+ and CD8+ T cells were separately sorted from peripheral blood. For sequencing of the TCRbeta CDR3 region, genomic DNA was extracted from the sorted cells. TCRbeta CDR3 regions were sequenced using the immunoSEQ Assay. This immuneACCESS table, as held by TCRdb, lists in-frame sequences with V and J called but not all clones. Of the missing ones, under half trace to an unresolved V gene in checked studies; the others have no known cause. The sample data list around 68,000 clones, and around 87% of these were observed just once. The leading ten clones occupy roughly 2.7% of the sample.

Comments on this clone: Its specific antigen is unknown. No base qualities exist here, and no much larger clone lies one base off it.

Paper-wide results and their limitations: After ivuxolimab, expanded clones were on average more numerous among CD8+ T cells than among CD4+ T cells. Which antigens the clonally expanded peripheral T cells were specific for was not determined. In the 0.1-3.0 mg/kg groups, partial responders were among the patients with the lowest normalized peripheral clonal expansion, particularly in CD8+ T cells. Low levels of normalized T-cell clonal expansion were also seen in some nonresponding patients. Clonal expansion of both CD4+ and CD8+ blood T cells was observed from baseline to week 6 at doses 0.1 to 3.0 mg/kg.

The source material was CD4+ or CD8+ T cells sorted from blood, sampled in a trial of the OX40 agonist ivuxolimab. The source is an adult with an advanced solid tumor such as melanoma, head and neck, liver or kidney cancer. Rearrangement joined TRBV6-5 to TRBJ1-1, with the D gene not confidently named. The CDR3 region: CASYRGMNTEAFF. The sequence in DNA is TGTGCCAGCTATCGGGGAATGAACACTGAAGCTTTCTTT.